The TCR beta chain described here comes from a study of low-dose radiotherapy and immunotherapy resistance in tumors. Study summary: Intravenous ipilimumab 1 mg/kg every six weeks was given with nivolumab 240 mg every two weeks. Every two weeks, cyclophosphamide 200 mg/m2 was infused one day before radiation plus immunotherapy. On cycle 1 day 1, patients started four cycles of oral aspirin 300 mg daily.

This clonotype has ten or more counts. From germline, CDR1 is PRHDT and CDR2 FYEKMQ (reference sequence). The CDR3 has 14 residues. V dropped 2 bases and J dropped 5 bases, with 9 bases sitting between them. With TRAV- and TRBV-specific primers, first-strand cDNA was made, covering the alpha and beta chains. TCRs were put through roughly 20 PCR cycles of amplification with Phusion. A constant-region primer and the V-primer adapter served as the primer pair. TCRdb redid the calling of the reads with MiXCR, one entry per CDR3 protein. Among around 80,000 distinct CDR3 sequences listed, over 15% were seen once. Time point noted: after trial treatment. The treatment denotes: LDRT plus nivolumab, ipilimumab, low-dose cyclophosphamide and aspirin (RACIN trial). The treatment that donors received included nivolumab, ipilimumab, aspirin, low-dose cyclophosphamide and low-dose radiotherapy.

The specimen was PBMCs, collected after low-dose radiotherapy plus immunotherapy. This TCR was sampled from a male donor with prostate cancer. The genes are TRBV13 and TRBJ2-2, with D unresolved. The CDR3 nucleotides read TGTGCCAGCAGCTTATGGCTAGTGACCGGGGAGCTGTTTTTT. Protein: CASSLWLVTGELFF.